The sequence of this TCR beta chain was determined in a study of tumor and adjacent non-tumor tissue in lung cancer. Study in general: Aged roughly 31 to 76 years, patients included roughly ten men and a handful of women with stage I to III disease. On average, productive TCRbeta reads reached about 4.17 million per sample. Study-level findings and limits: Tumor tissue had significantly higher TCR diversity than normal lung.

The table lists this clonotype with many counts. Its antigen is not known. The library came from three nested PCR rounds adapted from ARM-PCR protocols. TCRdb redid the calling of the multiplex PCR reads with MiXCR, one entry per CDR3 protein. The table has some 66,000 distinct CDR3 sequences, roughly 57% seen once. V shed 3 bases and J 4 bases; nucleotides not matched to a gene: 7. The CDR3 covers 16 residues. No cell sorting was done before RNA was extracted from the tissue. Distant lung tissue was collected more than 3 cm away from the tumor edge. The receptor's source is a man between 65 and 85 years old with non-small cell lung cancer. Input material: distant non-tumor lung tissue. This chain links TRBV12-3 or TRBV12-4 with TRBJ2-5; 11 bases map to TRBD1. The CDR3 DNA reads as TGTGCCAGCAGTTTCCGGGACAGGGGGTTGGCAGAGACCCAGTACTTC. Translation: CASSFRDRGLAETQYF.